The source of this TCR beta chain is a study of T cell repertoires in cytomegalovirus infection. Overall study: Public TCR beta signatures provided an indication of both CMV infection and a matching HLA type.

Concerning this clonotype: Its antigen is not identified.

TCRdb processed the reads anew with MiXCR; each CDR3 protein has one entry. The table has some 900,000 distinct CDR3 sequences, about 33% seen once. The study's findings and limits: Summed frequency of shared TCR beta families picked out CMV carriers who also had the relevant HLA. In two of eight donors, the top clonotype was HLA-C-restricted CMV-specific.

The material sequenced was cultured CD8+ T cells from PBMCs, taken from culture after CMV antigen stimulation. The TCR comes from a human donor in good health (CMV status not recorded). Some clones in this sample may be carry-over from other donors' samples.

DNA of the CDR3: TGTGCCAGCAGTGAAGGACTAGCAGAGACCCAGTACTTC. Its protein product is CASSEGLAETQYF. The chain has TRBV6-1 and TRBJ2-5; 7 bases fit TRBD2. The CDR3 is made up of 13 amino acids. The V gene's germline CDR1 is MNHNS and CDR2 SASEGT. V trimming: 1 base; J trimming: 4 bases; junction bases outside the gene matches: 0.